What follows describes a single T cell receptor beta chain. V was clipped by 8 bases and J by 0 bases, with 13 bases between them. CDR1 LNHDA and CDR2 SQIVND come from the germline V gene (reference sequence). The CDR3 loop spans 14 amino acids. Specified treatment: around 19 received Ad26.COV2.S at low or high dose, single or two shots; several received placebo; per-sample allocation not given. Sampling was done on day 63 after the first vaccine or placebo injection. The shot given was an Ad26 vector that makes Wuhan-strain SARS-CoV-2 spike. These data belong to a study of Ad26.COV2.S vaccination and SARS-CoV-2 variants. The repertoire was sequenced with immunoSEQ multiplex PCR; TCRdb's copy has only in-frame clones and lacks some. The sample lists 400,000 to 500,000 clones, 88% occurring once.

The receptor comes from a person aged 18-60 years who received the Ad26.COV2.S COVID-19 vaccine or a placebo. This material consisted of peripheral blood, taken in a trial of Ad26.COV2.S vaccine versus placebo. The chain is built from TRBV19 and TRBJ1-1; D unclear. CDR3 in amino acids: CASDRGLMNTEAFF. DNA for the CDR3: TGTGCCAGTGATCGTGGTTTAATGAACACTGAAGCTTTCTTT. Drawing the rest from reference TRBV19 and TRBJ1-1, the complete variable domain is DGGITQSPKYLFRKEGQNVTLSCEQNLNHDAMYWYRQDPGQGLRLIYYSQIVNDFQKGDIAEGYSVSREKKESFPLTVTSAQKNPTAFYLCASDRGLMNTEAFFGQGTRLTVV.